This TCR beta chain came from a study of shared clonotypes between healthy human individuals. The CDR3 is 15 residues long. Assay: immunoSEQ multiplex PCR; the TCRdb copy retains only in-frame clones and omits some. The sample lists around 2.5 million clones; 93% were seen once. The receptor was isolated from a young man in good health. Some clones in this sample may be carry-over from other donors' samples. The sequencing sample was made of naive CD4+ T cells from PBMCs. Regarding subset: CD45RA+ positively selected. The rearrangement links TRBV21-1 to TRBJ1-5. TRBV21-1 is a documented pseudogene. CDR3 nucleotides: TGTGCCAGCAGGGGGGGGACGGAGAGCAATCAGCCCCAGCATTTT. Translation gives CASRGGTESNQPQHF.